Following are 15 T cell receptor beta chains from one sample sequenced in a study of tumor and adjacent non-tumor tissue in lung cancer. A modified ARM-PCR protocol with three rounds of nested PCR amplified TCRbeta. TCRdb analysed the multiplex PCR reads with MiXCR anew, one entry per CDR3 protein. Here the sample spans 77,000 or so distinct CDR3 sequences, over 65% being singletons. No cell sorting was done before RNA was extracted from the tissue. This non-tumor lung sample came from over 3 cm beyond the tumor edge. Sequencing was performed on distant non-tumor lung tissue. These receptors were obtained from a man aged 65 to 79 with non-small cell lung cancer.

The gene calls are TRBV5-1 and TRBJ1-2, with a weak D call TRBD1 (5 bases). The CDR3 sequence is 13 residues long. Between the trimmed V and J ends, which lost 4 bases and 4 bases, there was a span of 11 bases. The germline V gene encodes CDR1 SGHRS and CDR2 YFSETQ. CDR3 DNA sequence: TGCGCCAGCAGCACCCACGACAGCTATGGCTACACCTTC. Its translation: CASSTHDSYGYTF.

Worth noting for this clonotype: Given a much more abundant clone one base away, this may be a read error. The gene calls are TRBV28 and TRBJ2-2; TRBD1 matches at 7 bases. CDR1 is MDHEN, CDR2 SYDVKM, per germline. This CDR3 spans 16 amino acids. Trimming cost V 5 bases and J 6 bases; bases outside gene matches: 12. CDR3 DNA: TGTGCCAGCAGTGGATACAGGGGTTCCCACCCCGGGGAGCTGTTTTTT. Amino acids: CASSGYRGSHPGELFF.

Note on this clonotype: Just one base apart from a much larger clone, this may be a read error. The rearrangement links TRBV10-3 to TRBJ1-1, with D possibly being TRBD1 (5 bases). V lost 9 bases, J lost 2 bases, and 13 bases lay in between. The CDR3 length is 13 residues. Germline V gives CDR1 ENHRY, CDR2 SYGVKD. CDR3 DNA sequence: TGTGCCATATCGACAGCCATAAACACTGAAGCTTTCTTT. Translating it yields CAISTAINTEAFF.

This clonotype was counted once. A much larger clone lies one base from this, so it may be a read error. The V and J genes are TRBV6-6 and TRBJ2-7; 7 positions agree with TRBD1. Germline V CDR1 and CDR2: MNHNY, SVGAGI (reference sequence). This CDR3 region has 12 residues. The CDR3 sequence: CASRDSSYVQYF. In DNA form, the CDR3 reads TGTGCCAGCCGGGACAGCTCCTACGTGCAGTACTTC.

For this clonotype: The conserved phenylalanine or tryptophan normally closing the CDR3 is absent here, so this likely arose from a read error. The genes are TRBV12-3 or TRBV12-4 and TRBJ2-2; either TRBD1 or TRBD2 may fit D (6 bases each). The CDR3 runs 16 residues. V shed 6 bases and J shed 4 bases, with 18 bases lying between them. The CDR3 is CASSSFSEGGTGELFV. The CDR3 DNA reads as TGTGCCAGCAGCTCTTTTAGCGAGGGGGGCACCGGGGAGCTGTTTGTT.

As regards this clonotype: The junction departs from the called germline gene at one end, perhaps through a read error. V gene TRBV29-1 combines with J gene TRBJ1-2; D remains ambiguous. This CDR3 spans 13 amino acids. Germline-derived CDR1 and CDR2 are SQVTM and ANQGSEA. CDR3 nucleotides: TGCAGCGTTCTCCAGAGGAGAGCCTATTGCTACACCTTC. Its protein product is CSVLQRRAYCYTF.

Comments on this clonotype: No conserved phenylalanine or tryptophan is present at the end of the CDR3, so a read error is the likely explanation. Because the CDR3's place on the DNA is in doubt, the DNA is left out and the CDR3 is given as listed by TCRdb. The chain links TRBV28 to TRBJ2-5; the table's D call of TRBD1 was not tested on the DNA. The CDR3 spans 15 residues, counting both ends. The germline CDR1 and CDR2 sequences are MDHEN and SYDVKM. The CDR3 sequence: CASCLSGTGIRTQYS.

V is TRBV11-2 and J is TRBJ2-6, with unresolved D. From germline, CDR1 is SGHAT and CDR2 FQNNGV. V lost 9 bases and J lost 3, with 21 bases in between. This CDR3 is built from 17 residues. CDR3 bases: TGTGCCAGTAGCACCCCCTCGGTCCGGGTTGGGGCCAACGTCCTGACTTTC. Amino acid sequence: CASSTPSVRVGANVLTF. The whole variable domain, filled in from reference TRBV11-2 and TRBJ2-6, reads EAGVAQSPRYKIIEKRQSVAFWCNPISGHATLYWYQQILGQGPKLLIQFQNNGVVDDSQLPKDRFSAERLKGVDSTLKIQPAKLEDSAVYLCASSTPSVRVGANVLTFGAGSRLTVL.

Points on this clonotype: Without the conserved terminal phenylalanine or tryptophan, this CDR3 likely stems from a read error. The rearrangement joins TRBV6-2 or TRBV6-3 to TRBJ2-3; 7 positions match TRBD1. There are 15 residues in the CDR3. The germline V gene encodes CDR1 MNHEY and CDR2 SVGEGT. CDR3 residues: CVSSSDRRYTDTQYL. The CDR3 DNA sequence: TGTGTCAGCAGCTCGGACAGGCGATACACAGATACACAGTATTTG.

The rearrangement links TRBV29-1 to TRBJ2-7; 7 bases align to TRBD1. CDR3 length equals 15 residues. CDR1 is SQVTM, CDR2 ANQGSEA, per germline. CDR3 sequence: CNVGESTGPPGEQYF. For the CDR3, the DNA is TGCAACGTCGGCGAGTCGACAGGGCCACCGGGGGAGCAGTACTTC.

This clonotype has just one count. A read error may produce the germline difference seen at one junction end. The chain is built from TRBV5-5 and TRBJ1-1; D uncertain. Per the germline V gene, CDR1 is SGHKS and CDR2 is YYEKEE (reference sequence). The CDR3 has 14 amino acids. CDR3 DNA sequence: TGTGCCAGCAGCTCTTATACGGTGAACACTGAAGCTTTCTTC. This codes for CASSSYTVNTEAFF. The full variable domain, rest sourced from reference TRBV5-5 and TRBJ1-1, is DAGVTQSPTHLIKTRGQQVTLRCSPISGHKSVSWYQQVLGQGPQFIFQYYEKEERGRGNFPDRFSARQFPNYSSELNVNALLLGDSALYLCASSSYTVNTEAFFGQGTRLTVV.

This clonotype was detected only a few times. The junction differs from germline at one of its ends, possibly a read error. CDR3 nucleotides: TGCGCCAACAGCTCACAATTGGGCGTTAATAATTTACCCCTCCACTTT. This translates into CANSSQLGVNNLPLHF. This chain connects TRBV10-2 to TRBJ1-6; D is unresolved. The CDR3 sequence is 16 residues long. CDR1 and CDR2 from the germline V gene are WSHSY and SAAADI.

Points on this clonotype: One end of the junction varies from germline; a read error may be responsible. The gene calls are TRBV6-1 and TRBJ2-2; possibly TRBD2 for D (5 bases). The CDR3 extends over 16 amino acids. CDR1 and CDR2 (germline): MNHNS, SASEGT. CDR3 nucleotides: TGTGTCAGCAGTGAAGCACCTTATGATAACACCGGGGAGCCGTTTTTT. Its translation is CVSSEAPYDNTGEPFF.

In regard to this clonotype: One base away lies a much larger clone, so this may be a sequencing read error. The chain is built from TRBV28 and TRBJ2-7; 9 bases agree with TRBD2. Germline CDR1 MDHEN, CDR2 SYDVKM. Unmatched junction bases numbered 8, after V lost 8 bases and J lost 3 bases. This CDR3 has 14 residues. CDR3 sequence reads: CASCPLTSGYEQYF. As DNA, the CDR3 is TGTGCCAGCTGTCCCCTGACTAGCGGCTACGAGCAGTACTTC.

Of note for this clonotype: At one end the junction does not follow the germline gene, possibly because of a read error. The DNA of the CDR3 is TGTGCCAGCAGCTTCAAGCTAGCGAGTAGCTCCTACGAGCAGTATTTC. Residues: CASSFKLASSSYEQYF. The chain uses TRBV7-8 and TRBJ2-7, with D perhaps matching TRBD2 (6 bases). The CDR3 extends over 16 amino acids. Germline assignment: CDR1 SGHVS and CDR2 FQNEAQ.